These T cell receptor beta chains were read from a single sample in a study of shared clonotypes between healthy human individuals. Produced via immunoSEQ multiplex PCR; TCRdb's table is partial and in-frame only. Of some 2,500,000 clones in the sample, approximately 94% were seen once. The sequencing sample was made of naive CD4+ T cells from PBMCs. The receptor set was obtained from a man between 18 and 29 years old in good health. Some clones in this sample may be carry-over from other donors' samples. The conserved cysteine and the conserved F or W are not part of the CDR3 here.

J | V | CDR3
TRBJ2-2 | TRBV5-1 | ASSQGQLVDTGELF
TRBJ2-2 | TRBV18 | ASSPPGTENTGELF
TRBJ2-7 | TRBV6-5 | ASSYYGTESYEQY
TRBJ1-5 | TRBV29-1 | SVGQGVGQPQH
TRBJ1-1 | TRBV21-1 | ASSKVNSQGEGVENTEAF
TRBJ2-7 | TRBV7-2 | ASSRDRAGDEQY
TRBJ2-1 | TRBV4-1 | ASSPYRGEQF
TRBJ1-1 | TRBV2 | ASEREGTTEAF
TRBJ1-5 | TRBV19 | ASSRTAPSNQPQH
TRBJ2-1 | TRBV27 | ASSFDRTNEQF
TRBJ1-4 | TRBV9 | ATTAVGPRGFREKLF
TRBJ2-1 | TRBV10-3 | AISDILAGALSYNEQF
TRBJ2-7 | TRBV19 | ASSPGQATYEQY
TRBJ2-7 | TRBV7-6 | ASSHANGEQY
TRBJ1-2 | TRBV28 | ASSFRQYGYT
TRBJ2-3 | TRBV2 | ASSEGGTFTDTQY
TRBJ2-7 | TRBV6-1 | ASSESRQGLDEQY
TRBJ2-1 | TRBV6-6 | ASSFRREGYEQF
TRBJ1-2 | TRBV2 | ASSEARAPT
TRBJ2-3 | TRBV15 | ATSRQDRYTDTQY
TRBJ2-3 | TRBV15 | ATSRDQGGTWAPGRDTQY
TRBJ2-1 | TRBV4-2 | ASSQDSLGSYNEQF
TRBJ1-5 | TRBV19 | ASNGDRIGPQH
TRBJ2-7 | TRBV7-9 | ASSLAREQY
TRBJ1-1 | TRBV9 | ASSVVAGGNTEAF
TRBJ2-1 | TRBV6-5 | ASSRGTGNNEQF
TRBJ2-7 | TRBV5-1 | ASSFLVGVMYEQY
TRBJ1-2 | TRBV6-1 | ASSESGYGYT
TRBJ2-5 | TRBV25-1 | ASSERNSGTQY
TRBJ2-7 | TRBV4-3 | ASRPPPGGNRSGQY
TRBJ2-5 | TRBV9 | ASSRGTQETQY
TRBJ1-1 | TRBV10-3 | ATDDTNTEAF
TRBJ1-5 | TRBV2 | ASSESGVSNQPQH
TRBJ1-6 | TRBV11-3 | ASSLPLRQGSSPLH
TRBJ2-5 | TRBV18 | ASSRGSFRDRRYQETQY
TRBJ2-5 | TRBV2 | ASKWVQGETQY
TRBJ2-6 | TRBV5-1 | ASSLAVTNSGANVLT
TRBJ2-1 | TRBV11-3 | ASSLGYSSYNEQF
TRBJ1-1 | TRBV9 | ASTTGSTENTEAF
TRBJ1-4 | TRBV30 | AWSGGLGNEKLF
TRBJ2-1 | TRBV5-1 | ASSITTSAGVV
TRBJ1-2 | TRBV7-2 | ASSVRTGTNYGYT
TRBJ1-2 | TRBV28 | ASYVGQRNGYT
TRBJ1-4 | TRBV19 | ASSRPSTNEKLF
TRBJ1-5 | TRBV19 | ASKELSPNQPQH
TRBJ2-3 | TRBV4-3 | ASSQENSGGGTDTQY